The 21 T cell receptor beta chains below all came from one sample that was sequenced in a study of T cell repertoires in cytomegalovirus infection. Their antigen targets remain unknown. TCRdb ran MiXCR on the reads and lists one entry per CDR3 protein. This sample has about 900,000 distinct CDR3 sequences, with 25% to 40% found just once. Sequencing used cultured CD8+ T cells from PBMCs, obtained from culture after CMV antigen stimulation. These receptor sequences come from a human donor in good health (CMV status not recorded). Some clones in this sample may be carry-over from other donors' samples.

The chain has TRBV27 and TRBJ1-1; 7 positions agree with TRBD1. The CDR3 is 16 residues long. Germline V lookup: CDR1 MNHEY, CDR2 SMNVEV (reference sequence). Trimming removed 5 bases from V and 0 bases from J; junction bases left unmatched: 9. The CDR3 sequence is CASSQGQFGVNTEAFF. CDR3 DNA sequence: TGTGCCAGCAGTCAGGGACAGTTTGGGGTGAACACTGAAGCTTTCTTT.

The chain employs TRBV10-3 and TRBJ1-5; possible D gene TRBD1, 5 bases. V lost 6 bases to trimming and J lost 6 bases, with 12 bases between them. The CDR3 contains 13 residues. The germline V gene encodes CDR1 ENHRY and CDR2 SYGVKD. CDR3 DNA sequence: TGTGCCATCAGGGGGGATCTCGGTCAGCCCCAGCATTTT. Translated: CAIRGDLGQPQHF.

The V call is TRBV12-5, the J call TRBJ1-6, with 9 bases identical to TRBD1. J was trimmed by 3 bases and V by 1 base; bases with no gene match: 10. CDR1 is LGHNT, CDR2 FRNRAP, per germline. The CDR3 contains 19 residues. This chain's CDR3 is CASGLEVGTGNFYNSPLHF. CDR3 nucleotides: TGTGCTAGTGGTTTGGAGGTCGGGACAGGGAATTTCTATAATTCACCCCTCCACTTT.

The chain links TRBV15 to TRBJ2-1; D may correspond to TRBD1 or TRBD2 (6 bases each). The CDR3 is made up of 16 amino acids. The germline gives CDR1 LNHNV, CDR2 YYDKDF (reference sequence). V lost 0 bases, J lost 6 bases, and 15 bases lay in between. In nucleotides, the CDR3 is TGTGCCACCAGCAGAGACACCGGGGGCGCCCTCAATGAGCAGTTCTTC. It is translated as CATSRDTGGALNEQFF.

The V call is TRBV20-1, the J call TRBJ2-7, with 8 bases aligning to TRBD1. There are 14 residues in the CDR3. V shed 5 bases, J shed 3 bases, and the junction held 9 bases outside the gene matches. Germline CDR1 reads DFQATT; CDR2 reads SNEGSKA (reference sequence). This CDR3 reads CSALQGARHYEQYF. The CDR3 DNA is TGCAGTGCTTTGCAGGGGGCCCGCCACTACGAGCAGTACTTC.

This clonotype turned up a few times. The rearrangement uses TRBV7-2 and TRBJ1-1, with a possible D match to TRBD1 (5 bases). V dropped 4 bases and J dropped 3 bases, with 9 bases sitting between them. The length of the CDR3 is 13 residues. Per the germline V gene, CDR1 is SGHTA and CDR2 is FQGNSA. CDR3 in amino acids: CASSWDLYTEAFF. CDR3 DNA: TGTGCCAGCAGCTGGGACCTTTACACTGAAGCTTTCTTT. Based on the CDR3 plus reference TRBV7-2 and TRBJ1-1, the full variable domain is GAGVSQSPSNKVTEKGKDVELRCDPISGHTALYWYRQSLGQGLEFLIYFQGNSAPDKSGLPSDRFSAERTGGSVSTLTIQRTQQEDSAVYLCASSWDLYTEAFFGQGTRLTVV.

This clonotype came up a few times. This chain connects TRBV7-9 to TRBJ1-3; a possible D gene is TRBD1 (5 bases). Trimming pared 1 base from V and 0 bases from J, leaving 7 bases between. The CDR3 is 15 residues long. The germline V gene has CDR1 SEHNR and CDR2 FQNEAQ (reference sequence). The CDR3 DNA sequence: TGTGCCAGCAGCTTAGTGGGGGGCTCTGGAAACACCATATATTTT. This sequence encodes CASSLVGGSGNTIYF.

This chain connects TRBV7-9 to TRBJ2-5; 7 bases match TRBD2. V dropped 3 bases and J dropped 1; count of bases not matched to a gene: 8. Germline CDR1 is SEHNR and CDR2 is FQNEAQ (reference sequence). CDR3 size: 16 residues. The CDR3 DNA sequence: TGTGCCAGCAGCTTCGGGGTGGCGGGGGTCCAAGAGACCCAGTACTTC. Its protein product is CASSFGVAGVQETQYF.

This clonotype appeared many times. The chain has TRBV7-2 and TRBJ2-5; 8 bases are a match to TRBD1. Germline V gene sequence: CDR1 SGHTA, CDR2 FQGNSA. V shed 3 bases and J 5 bases; nucleotides not matched to a gene: 5. This CDR3 has 14 amino acids. CDR3 nucleotides: TGTGCCAGCAGCTTGCAGGGGGCCAGGGAGACCCAGTACTTC. Translated, it gives CASSLQGARETQYF.

In its sample, this clonotype was seen a few times. The chain recombines TRBV12-5 with TRBJ1-4; possibly TRBD1 for D (5 bases). The CDR3 spans 12 residues. Germline V gene sequence: CDR1 LGHNT, CDR2 FRNRAP. The ends were cut back, 4 bases at V and 8 bases at J, with 8 bases in the middle. CDR3 sequence: CASGSEGEKLFF. The CDR3, as DNA: TGTGCTAGTGGTTCCGAGGGGGAAAAACTGTTTTTT.

Concerning this clonotype itself: A much larger clonotype is one base distant, so this may be a read error. Since the CDR3 does not end with the conserved phenylalanine or tryptophan, this likely comes from a read error. The gene calls are TRBV12-3 or TRBV12-4 and TRBJ2-1, with D possibly being TRBD1 or TRBD2 (5 bases each). The germline V and J ends were trimmed by 7 bases and 4 bases, with 17 bases remaining between them. The CDR3 length is 15 residues. DNA of the CDR3: TGTGCCAGCACCATAGACGGGGCCAATTACAATGAGCAGTTCTCC. Translated: CASTIDGANYNEQFS.

This clonotype occurred a few times. The chain joins TRBV27 to TRBJ2-5, with D perhaps matching TRBD2 (7 bases). The germline gives CDR1 MNHEY, CDR2 SMNVEV (reference sequence). V was cut by 5 bases and J by 1 base, with 20 bases left in between. The CDR3 consists of 17 residues. The chain's CDR3 is CASSPSPIGGAQETQYF. Here the CDR3 DNA reads TGTGCCAGCAGTCCATCGCCCATAGGGGGGGCCCAAGAGACCCAGTACTTC.

This chain links TRBV20-1 with TRBJ2-7; TRBD1 matches 8 bases. Trimming removed 5 bases from V and 0 bases from J; junction bases left unmatched: 3. From germline, CDR1 is DFQATT and CDR2 SNEGSKA (reference sequence). This CDR3 region has 13 residues. The CDR3 reads CSARGQDSYEQYV. As DNA, the CDR3 is TGCAGTGCTCGGGGACAGGACTCCTACGAGCAGTACGTC.

A single count supports this clonotype. The germline gene is not matched at one end of the junction; a read error may be the cause. V is TRBV7-9 and J is TRBJ1-6; TRBD1 matches at 7 bases. From germline, CDR1 is SEHNR and CDR2 FQNEAQ (reference sequence). The CDR3 length is 17 residues. This chain's CDR3 is CANSLAGQLSYNSPLHF. Written as DNA, the CDR3 is TGTGCCAACAGCTTAGCGGGACAGCTAAGTTATAATTCACCCCTCCACTTT.

This clonotype was counted at least ten times. The genes are TRBV7-6 and TRBJ2-7; 9 bases line up with TRBD1. Germline V gene data show CDR1 as SGHVS and CDR2 as FNYEAQ. The CDR3 spans 14 residues. Germline trimming cut 0 bases from V and 7 bases from J; bases unmatched to any gene: 4. In DNA, the CDR3 is TGTGCCAGCAGCTTAGCGGGACAGGGAGGTGAGCAGTACTTC. As protein: CASSLAGQGGEQYF.

The chain employs TRBV20-1 and TRBJ1-1; D is ambiguous. CDR3 length: 12 residues. The V end was cut by 4 bases, the J end by 4 bases, with 10 bases between. The germline CDR1 and CDR2 sequences are DFQATT and SNEGSKA (reference sequence). CDR3 nucleotide sequence: TGCAGTGCTAAGATGGTATCCACTGAAGCTTTCTTT. It translates to CSAKMVSTEAFF.

This clonotype was seen at least ten times. This rearrangement joins TRBV7-2 to TRBJ2-1; TRBD1 matches at 7 bases. Unmatched junction bases numbered 2, after V lost 5 bases and J lost 4 bases. The CDR3 extends over 13 amino acids. CDR1 and CDR2 from the germline V gene are SGHTA and FQGNSA. The DNA of the CDR3 is TGTGCCAGCAGCGGACAGGTTTACAATGAGCAGTTCTTC. This sequence encodes CASSGQVYNEQFF.

This chain links TRBV14 with TRBJ2-5; maybe TRBD2 (6 bases). The V gene's germline CDR1 is SGHDN and CDR2 FVKESK. The V end was cut by 3 bases, the J end by 1 base, with 12 bases between. The CDR3 loop spans 15 amino acids. CDR3 residues: CASSHPWRGQETQYF. The CDR3 coding sequence is TGTGCCAGCAGCCACCCGTGGAGGGGCCAAGAGACCCAGTACTTC.

The gene calls are TRBV6-1 and TRBJ1-1; D is unclear. The CDR3 totals 15 residues. Between the trimmed V and J ends, which lost 5 bases and 0 bases, there was a span of 13 bases. The germline gives CDR1 MNHNS, CDR2 SASEGT. The CDR3 spells CASSPWRDLNTEAFF. The CDR3 DNA sequence: TGTGCCAGCAGTCCCTGGCGGGATCTGAACACTGAAGCTTTCTTT.

The gene calls are TRBV27 and TRBJ2-1; TRBD2 matches at 8 bases. The V gene's germline CDR1 is MNHEY and CDR2 SMNVEV (reference sequence). The CDR3 covers 15 residues. V was pared by 10 bases and J by 3 bases, with 11 bases of the junction left unmatched. CDR3 sequence: CANIPRGAHYNEQFF. The CDR3 nucleotides are TGTGCCAACATCCCGCGGGGGGCTCACTACAATGAGCAGTTCTTC.

The chain joins TRBV6-1 to TRBJ2-1; 8 bases agree with TRBD2. The V and J ends lost 6 bases and 8 bases, in that order; junction bases with no gene match: 12. This CDR3 is built from 15 residues. Germline V gene lookup returns CDR1 MNHNS and CDR2 SASEGT. The CDR3 loop is CASSVTGGLGHEQFF. CDR3 sequence (DNA): TGTGCCAGCAGCGTAACGGGGGGGCTCGGGCATGAGCAGTTCTTC.